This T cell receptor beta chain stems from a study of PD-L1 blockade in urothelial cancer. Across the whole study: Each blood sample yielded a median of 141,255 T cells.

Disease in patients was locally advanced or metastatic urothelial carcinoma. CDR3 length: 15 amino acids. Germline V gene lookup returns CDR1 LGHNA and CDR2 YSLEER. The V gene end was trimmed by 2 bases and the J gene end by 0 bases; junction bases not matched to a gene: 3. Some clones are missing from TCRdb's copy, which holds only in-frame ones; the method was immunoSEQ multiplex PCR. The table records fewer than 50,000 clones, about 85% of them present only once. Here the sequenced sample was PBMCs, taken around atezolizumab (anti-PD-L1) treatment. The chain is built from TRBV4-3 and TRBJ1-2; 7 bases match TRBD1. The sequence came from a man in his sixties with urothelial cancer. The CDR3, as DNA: TGCGCCAGCAGCCAACCCGGACAGGCTAACTATGGCTACACCTTC. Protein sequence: CASSQPGQANYGYTF.